This T cell receptor beta chain was obtained from a study of blood T cell repertoires in COVID-19. Study context: Sites across the United States, Italy and Spain contributed samples from acute and convalescent COVID-19. PBMCs, B-cell-depleted T cells, or T cells provided the cDNA or gDNA that made up the material.

Profiling relied on immunoSEQ multiplex PCR, and the TCRdb table lists in-frame clones only, not all of them. Seen here are fewer than 450,000 clones, about nine tenths observed once, and the top ten hold about 6.9%. In Seattle, patients joined the study during active infection and were tracked longitudinally. V was trimmed by 3 bases and J by 3 bases, leaving 15 bases between them. Germline CDR1 is LNHDA and CDR2 is SQIVND (reference sequence). The CDR3 is 15 amino acids. Sequences were obtained from peripheral blood. The TCR sequence derives from a woman between 45 and 60 years old with COVID-19, enrolled during active disease. The chain combines TRBV19 with TRBJ2-7, with D unresolved. The CDR3 region is CASSITLVTNYEQYF. The CDR3 bases are TGTGCCAGTAGTATTACGCTTGTCACAAACTACGAGCAGTACTTC.